Following are 5 T cell receptor beta chains from one sample sequenced in a study of T cells expressing NK-cell markers. No DNA is given; TCRdb re-called the 5' RACE reads and lists each CDR3 protein once. This table holds a few hundred thousand distinct CDR3 sequences. Source material: blood T cells: a sorted CD56 or NKG2C T cell subset, CD4+ or CD8+ T cells, or bulk PBMC T cells (not recorded which). These receptors all come from a man between 18 and 29 years old in good health.

The chain recombines TRBV19 with TRBJ2-7; TCRdb calls TRBD1, which cannot be checked without DNA. Per germline, CDR1 LNHDA and CDR2 SQIVND (reference sequence). CDR3 length: 13 residues. This CDR3 is CASRPGHSYEQYF.

The chain is built from TRBV12-3 or TRBV12-4 and TRBJ2-2; as DNA is missing, the TRBD2 call by TCRdb cannot be tested. This CDR3 has 15 residues. The CDR3: CASSFGGGMTGELFF.

This rearrangement joins TRBV9 to TRBJ2-6. Germline V CDR1 and CDR2: SGDLS, YYNGEE. The CDR3 totals 15 residues. CDR3 region: CASSVEGSGANVLTF.

The chain recombines TRBV9 with TRBJ1-3. The CDR3 covers 16 residues. CDR1 is SGDLS, CDR2 YYNGEE, per germline. The CDR3 is CASSVGYRSSGNTIYF.

The chain combines TRBV5-1 with TRBJ2-3; TCRdb names TRBD1, which stays unverified in the absence of DNA. Per germline, CDR1 SGHRS and CDR2 YFSETQ. This CDR3 is 14 amino acids long. CDR3 region: CASSSGTGKDTQYF.